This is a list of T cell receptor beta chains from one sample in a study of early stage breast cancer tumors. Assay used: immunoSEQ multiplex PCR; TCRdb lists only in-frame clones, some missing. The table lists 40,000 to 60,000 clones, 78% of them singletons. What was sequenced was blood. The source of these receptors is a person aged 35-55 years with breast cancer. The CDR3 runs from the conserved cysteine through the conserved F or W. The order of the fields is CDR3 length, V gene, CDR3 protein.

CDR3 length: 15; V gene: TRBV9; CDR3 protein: CASSLSGSKTGELFF
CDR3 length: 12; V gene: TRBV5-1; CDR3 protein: CASSEGGNEQYF
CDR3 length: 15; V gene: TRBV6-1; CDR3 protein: CASRFSGLGNNEQFF
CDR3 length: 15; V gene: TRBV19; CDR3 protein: CASSDLPGQGYGYTF
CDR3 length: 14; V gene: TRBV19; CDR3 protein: CASSRAPDSYEQYF
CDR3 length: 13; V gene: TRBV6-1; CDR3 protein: CASSPTETGELFF
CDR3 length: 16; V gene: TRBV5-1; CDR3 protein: CASSLVGGETNEKLFF
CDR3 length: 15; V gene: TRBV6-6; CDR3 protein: CASSDAGAKTYEQYF
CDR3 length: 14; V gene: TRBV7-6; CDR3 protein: CASSFGDRAGEQYF
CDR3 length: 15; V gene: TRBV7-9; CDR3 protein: CASSSTGGPTYEQYF
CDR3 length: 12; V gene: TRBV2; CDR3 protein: CATSEVAYGYTF
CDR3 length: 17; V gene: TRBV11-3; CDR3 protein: CASSPGTSGINTGELFF
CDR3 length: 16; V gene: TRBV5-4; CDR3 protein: CASSLLTGQGANVLTF
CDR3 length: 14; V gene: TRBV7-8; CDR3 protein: CASSPSPVWYEQFF
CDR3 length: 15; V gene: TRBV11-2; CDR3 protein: CASSLGPGSNYGYTF
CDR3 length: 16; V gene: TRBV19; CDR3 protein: CASTQPRQGVRTEAFF
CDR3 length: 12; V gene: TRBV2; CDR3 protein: CASSAGIAEAFF
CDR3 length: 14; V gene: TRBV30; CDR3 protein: CAWSPRRLGRTQYF
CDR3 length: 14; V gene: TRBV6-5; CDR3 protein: CASSYGWVNTEAFF
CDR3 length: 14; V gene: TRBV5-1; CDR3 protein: CASMRTWNTGELFF
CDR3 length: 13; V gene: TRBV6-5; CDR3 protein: CASRALGPGELFF
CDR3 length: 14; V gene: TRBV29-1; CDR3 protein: CSVRFQTSGYEQYF